These 16 T cell receptor beta chains originate from one sample sequenced in a study of CD8+CD57+ T cells in acquired aplastic anemia (dated by TCRdb to the late 2010s). Sequencing used an Illumina HiSeq 2000. Profiling of TCR beta VDJ combinations and CDR3 sequences used genomic DNA as the template. The public reads were run again by TCRdb, first through fastp at Q25 and then through MiXCR, and only productive beta chains were kept. Duplicate CDR3 protein sequences are folded into a single record with the most common DNA and genes. This sample lists 150,000 to 200,000 distinct CDR3 sequences; over 60% were detected once. The ten largest clones represent about 43% of the sample. Sequenced material: sorted CD4+, CD8+, or CD8+CD57+ T cells (not recorded which) from PBMCs. These receptors came from a human donor with severe aplastic anemia or a healthy control (not recorded which).

This clonotype was observed a handful of times. As DNA, the CDR3 is TGTGCCAGCAGTTTATTGCAACAGGGGGCAGATGGCTACACCTTC. Its translation: CASSLLQQGADGYTF. The chain combines TRBV6-5 with TRBJ1-2, with 9 bases that match TRBD1. The V gene end was trimmed by 4 bases and the J gene end by 6 bases; junction bases not matched to a gene: 9. The CDR3 length is 15 residues. Germline values: CDR1 MNHEY, CDR2 SVGAGI.

The chain joins TRBV19 to TRBJ1-2; D gene ambiguous. The germline V gene has CDR1 LNHDA and CDR2 SQIVND (reference sequence). Trimming stripped 7 bases from V and 6 bases from J, with 15 bases between. The CDR3 is 13 amino acids. The CDR3 protein is CASTAIGFDGYTF. CDR3 nucleotides: TGTGCCAGTACCGCGATAGGGTTTGATGGCTACACCTTC.

The chain combines TRBV5-1 with TRBJ2-5; 8 bases align to TRBD1. The J call is uncertain, as TRBJ2-7 better fits the DNA end. CDR1 is SGHRS, CDR2 YFSETQ, per germline. The CDR3 extends over 14 amino acids. CDR3 sequence reads: CASSLEGQAYEQYF. The CDR3 DNA reads TGCGCCAGCAGCTTGGAGGGACAGGCCTACGAGCAGTACTTC.

The rearrangement uses TRBV2 and TRBJ2-7, with D perhaps TRBD1 or TRBD2 (5 bases each). Germline CDR1 SNHLY, CDR2 FYNNEI. The CDR3 has 14 amino acids. The V end was cut by 4 bases, the J end by 6 bases, with 16 bases between. The CDR3 protein is CASSGLVKGTEQYF. The CDR3 bases are TGTGCCAGCAGTGGTCTCGTCAAAGGGACCGAGCAGTACTTC.

This clonotype appeared many times. The chain is built from TRBV7-8 and TRBJ1-2; possible D gene TRBD1, 6 bases. The CDR3 is made up of 14 amino acids. Between the trimmed V and J ends, which lost 4 bases and 4 bases, there was a span of 13 bases. The V gene's germline CDR1 is SGHVS and CDR2 FQNEAQ. CDR3 in DNA: TGTGCCAGCAGCTGGGGGGGGCTGTTCTATGGCTACACCTTC. This sequence encodes CASSWGGLFYGYTF.

The chain links TRBV20-1 to TRBJ2-6; possible D gene TRBD2, 5 bases. The length of the CDR3 is 20 residues. The V gene's germline CDR1 is DFQATT and CDR2 SNEGSKA (reference sequence). Trimming left V 6 bases short and J 0 bases short, with 27 bases between. CDR3 in amino acids: CSATNLLARGKTSGANVLTF. CDR3 bases: TGCAGTGCGACAAACCTCCTTGCACGGGGTAAAACCTCTGGGGCCAACGTCCTGACTTTC.

The V and J genes are TRBV10-2 and TRBJ2-7, with D possibly TRBD1 on 6 matching bases. Trimming pared 4 bases from V and 3 bases from J, leaving 16 bases between. Germline lookup yields CDR1 WSHSY and CDR2 SAAADI. This CDR3 is built from 15 residues. In DNA form, the CDR3 reads TGCGCCAGCAGTGCGATGTGGGGGCCTTACTACGAGCAGTACTTC. Its translation: CASSAMWGPYYEQYF.

This clonotype was counted a few times. One end of the junction varies from germline; a read error may be responsible. The J gene is TRBJ1-1, the V gene TRBV15, with no clear D. This CDR3 is 13 amino acids long. CDR1 is LNHNV and CDR2 is YYDKDF in the germline V gene (reference sequence). Here the CDR3 DNA reads TGTGCCACCAGCAGAGAGGGTTACGGGAAGGTTTGGTTT. As protein: CATSREGYGKVWF.

There are a few counts of this clonotype. The rearrangement uses TRBV11-3 and TRBJ2-7; TRBD2 agrees at 9 bases. The CDR3 runs to 15 residues. Trimming at V came to 2 bases and at J to 2 bases, leaving 4 bases not matched to a gene. The V gene's germline CDR1 is SGHNT and CDR2 YENEEA. For the CDR3, the DNA is TGTGCCAGCAGCTTACTGGCGGGAGGGCCCTACGAGCAGTACTTC. Amino acid sequence: CASSLLAGGPYEQYF.

The rearrangement joins TRBV7-9 to TRBJ2-3, with TRBD2 matching over 11 bases. V shed 4 bases, J shed 2 bases, and the junction held 5 bases outside the gene matches. Germline CDR1 and CDR2: SEHNR and FQNEAQ (reference sequence). CDR3 length equals 16 residues. The CDR3, as DNA: TGTGCCAGCAGCTCACTAGCGGGGGTTTCCACAGATACGCAGTATTTT. Protein: CASSSLAGVSTDTQYF.

V and J are TRBV18 and TRBJ2-3, with D possibly being TRBD2 (5 bases). V was clipped by 9 bases and J by 0 bases, with 13 bases between them. This CDR3 contains 14 residues. Germline V gives CDR1 KGHSH, CDR2 LQKENI. The CDR3 coding sequence is TGTGCCAGTTCGACCGGACTTAGCACAGATACGCAGTATTTT. Amino acids: CASSTGLSTDTQYF. Based on the CDR3 plus reference TRBV18 and TRBJ2-3, the full variable domain is NAGVMQNPRHLVRRRGQEARLRCSPMKGHSHVYWYRQLPEEGLKFMVYLQKENIIDESGMPKERFSAEFPKEGPSILRIQQVVRGDSAAYFCASSTGLSTDTQYFGPGTRLTVL.

The V gene is TRBV7-2, the J gene TRBJ2-2; 9 bases line up with TRBD2. CDR3 length equals 14 residues. Germline-derived CDR1 and CDR2 are SGHTA and FQGNSA. With 5 bases clipped from V and 5 bases from J, the junction kept 3 bases outside the gene matches. In nucleotides, the CDR3 is TGTGCCAGCAGCCGACTAGCGGCTACCGGGGAGCTGTTTTTT. Amino acids: CASSRLAATGELFF.

This rearrangement joins TRBV20-1 to TRBJ2-2; D remains ambiguous. V shed 4 bases and J shed 6 bases, with 6 bases lying between them. Germline assignment: CDR1 DFQATT and CDR2 SNEGSKA (reference sequence). This CDR3 is built from 11 residues. The DNA for the CDR3 is TGCAGTGCTACCACAGCCGGGGAGCTGTTTTTT. The encoded protein is CSATTAGELFF.

The chain has TRBV24-1 and TRBJ2-3; D is possibly TRBD1 (5 bases). Trimming took 3 bases from V and 0 from J, leaving 12 bases between them. This CDR3 region has 16 residues. Germline V CDR1 and CDR2: KGHDR, SFDVKD. This chain's CDR3 is CATSDTGRGSTDTQYF. CDR3 nucleotides: TGTGCCACCAGTGATACCGGAAGGGGCAGCACAGATACGCAGTATTTT.

A word on this clonotype: This may come from a read error, since a much larger clone is one base off. The CDR3 DNA follows: TGTGCCAGCAGTGAAGGGACAGGGGCAGATACGCGGTATTTT. Residues: CASSEGTGADTRYF. The chain links TRBV6-1 to TRBJ2-3, with 9 positions matching TRBD1. The CDR3 length is 14 residues. Per the germline V gene, CDR1 is MNHNS and CDR2 is SASEGT.

Note on this clonotype: One junction end does not reproduce the germline sequence, and a read error may be involved. The chain is built from TRBV25-1 and TRBJ1-6; TRBD1 aligns across 7 bases. Germline V gene lookup returns CDR1 MGHDK and CDR2 SYGVNS. The CDR3 is made up of 15 amino acids. The DNA of the CDR3 is TGTGCCAGCAGTGAGCGACAGGGTCGGAATTCACCCCTTCACTTT. Translation: CASSERQGRNSPLHF.